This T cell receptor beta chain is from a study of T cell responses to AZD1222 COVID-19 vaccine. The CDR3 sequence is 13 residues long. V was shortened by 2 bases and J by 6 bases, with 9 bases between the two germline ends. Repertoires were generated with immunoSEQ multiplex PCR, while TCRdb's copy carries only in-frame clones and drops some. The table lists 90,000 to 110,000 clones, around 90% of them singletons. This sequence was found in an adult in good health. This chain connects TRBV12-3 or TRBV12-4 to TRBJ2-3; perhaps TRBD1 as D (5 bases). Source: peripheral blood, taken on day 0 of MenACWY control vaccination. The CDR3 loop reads CASSLSRVDTQYF. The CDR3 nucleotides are TGTGCCAGCAGTTTAAGCAGGGTGGATACGCAGTATTTT.